The source of this TCR beta chain is a study of blood T cell repertoires in COVID-19 (dated by TCRdb to about 2020). Background for the entire study: Samples covering the acute and convalescent phases of COVID-19 were provided by collaborators in the United States, Italy and Spain. The prospective study material was composed of cDNA or gDNA derived from T cells, B-cell-depleted T cells, or PBMCs. The dataset comprised deeply sampled blood TCRbeta repertoires from subjects exposed to, actively infected with, or recovered from COVID-19. The repertoires were made available in a free public database intended to serve as a resource for research on the immune response to SARS-CoV-2. The samples were drawn from the first 160 participants of the ongoing ImmuneRACE study and from 1,254 subjects provided by 6 global collaborators. Nearly every sample came with metadata listing a de-identified subject ID, COVID-19 status, age in years and sex. Where HLA class I and class II types were available, the types were taken from metadata supplied by the sample provider, not from assay-based typing. General findings and caveats noted by the study authors: The quantity of clinical and demographic metadata differed by source and by participant and was supplied without curation.

A distance of 22 bases separates the germline ends of V and J, which lose 8 bases and 6 bases respectively. For CDR1 and CDR2, the germline V gene lists SNHLY and FYNNEI. The CDR3 starts with the cysteine, ends with the phenylalanine, and has 15 residues. Left in the record is the CDR3 DNA by itself, 45 bases read in frame from the first base. In this sample, this clone turned up a few times. Its binding antigen is unknown. Base quality data are lacking; no much larger clone is found one base away. TCRbeta CDR3 regions were amplified from genomic DNA by means of the immunoSEQ Assay, a bias-controlled multiplex PCR. For the original study's pipeline: The number of nucleated cells in each sample was estimated from the amplification of reference gene primers within the assay. To quantify the absolute abundance of each unique TCRbeta CDR3 rearrangement, sequence reads were collapsed and filtered. For each sample, productive Simpson clonality was calculated as the square root of Simpson's diversity index over productive rearrangements. TCRdb limited this immuneACCESS table to in-frame rearrangements with V and J called. A share of clones is missing; checked studies link under half to unresolved V genes, and the rest is unexplained. V, J and clone size derive from that table, while D and trimming were established from the DNA sequence. The sample profile shows about 230,000 clones; 80% to 90% of them were found once. More than 0.75% of the sample rests with the top ten.

Whole blood was collected in K2EDTA tubes by collaborating institutions according to the institutions' own protocols. For TCRbeta analysis, collaborators shipped samples as frozen whole blood, isolated PBMCs, or DNA extracted from either of those sample types. Material: peripheral blood. The rearranged segments are TRBV2 and TRBJ1-1; the D gene cannot be resolved reliably. The receptor's source is a man aged 40-49 years with acute or convalescent COVID-19. For the CDR3, the sequence is CASLPLGEGWAEAFF. The nucleotide sequence is given as TGTGCCAGCCTTCCCCTTGGGGAGGGATGGGCTGAAGCTTTCTTT.